The 11 T cell receptor beta chains presented below share a single source sample, sequenced in a study of blood T cell repertoires in COVID-19 (dated by TCRdb to 2019 to 2021). Libraries were built with the immunoSEQ multiplex PCR assay. In its TCRdb copy, this immuneACCESS table keeps in-frame sequences only and misses some clones. Where compared with another copy, unresolved V genes explain less than half of these, and the others have no known cause. This sample lists fewer than 150,000 clones; about 80% were detected once. The ten largest clones represent roughly 15% of the sample. The sequenced sample consisted of peripheral blood. The receptors shown here come from a woman in her forties or fifties with acute or convalescent COVID-19.

This clone has a single count. This chain connects TRBV15 to TRBJ1-5; TRBD1 matches 7 bases. Germline V gene lookup returns CDR1 LNHNV and CDR2 YYDKDF (reference sequence). Losses at the gene ends were 0 bases for V and 3 bases for J; bases not matched to a gene: 5. The CDR3 extends over 16 amino acids. The CDR3 sequence is CATSREKGTDNQPQHF. In nucleotides, the CDR3 is TGTGCCACCAGCAGAGAAAAAGGGACAGACAATCAGCCCCAGCATTTT.

The genes are TRBV30 and TRBJ2-3; 8 bases agree with TRBD2. There are 16 residues in the CDR3. The J segment lost 2 bases and the V segment lost 0 bases, leaving 7 bases of the junction unmatched. The germline CDR1 and CDR2 sequences are GTSNPN and SVGIG (reference sequence). CDR3 protein: CAWSVESGGVTDTQYF. CDR3 coding DNA: TGTGCCTGGAGTGTTGAGTCCGGGGGGGTCACAGATACGCAGTATTTT.

The V call is TRBV6-5, the J call TRBJ2-7; D not resolved. Germline values: CDR1 MNHEY, CDR2 SVGAGI. CDR3 size: 13 residues. V was cut by 0 bases and J by 5 bases, with 8 bases left in between. CDR3 region: CASSYSRNHEQYF. The DNA for the CDR3 is TGTGCCAGCAGTTACTCGAGGAACCACGAGCAGTACTTC.

This chain joins TRBV5-1 and TRBJ2-7; D remains ambiguous. Trimming took 0 bases from V and 3 from J, leaving 10 bases between them. This CDR3 is built from 14 residues. The germline V gene has CDR1 SGHRS and CDR2 YFSETQ. CDR3 nucleotide sequence: TGCGCCAGCAGCTTGGATGCAGGATACTACGAGCAGTACTTC. This translates into CASSLDAGYYEQYF.

This chain joins TRBV10-1 and TRBJ1-4; TRBD1 might be the D (6 bases). With 5 bases removed from V and 3 bases from J, the gap between germline ends came to 10 bases. CDR3 length: 14 residues. Germline CDR1 WNHNN, CDR2 SYGVQD (reference sequence). DNA for the CDR3: TGCGCCAGCAGTCCGGGACATTCTAATGAAAAACTGTTTTTT. This translates into CASSPGHSNEKLFF.

In its sample, this clone was seen once. J is TRBJ1-1 and V is TRBV15; 9 positions match TRBD1. Trimming took 5 bases from V and 4 from J; bases not matched to a gene: 8. The V gene's germline CDR1 is LNHNV and CDR2 YYDKDF (reference sequence). This CDR3 has 15 amino acids. The CDR3 region is CATSRRDRASTEAFF. The CDR3 region has the DNA TGTGCCACCAGCCGCCGGGACAGGGCTTCCACTGAAGCTTTCTTT.

This chain joins TRBV6-5 and TRBJ2-2, with D possibly being TRBD1 (6 bases). The germline gives CDR1 MNHEY, CDR2 SVGAGI. V was shortened by 7 bases and J by 1 base, with 13 bases between the two germline ends. CDR3 size: 15 residues. CDR3 in DNA: TGTGCCAGCAATCAACCGGGACAGAACACCGGGGAGCTGTTTTTT. It codes for CASNQPGQNTGELFF.

The V and J genes are TRBV18 and TRBJ2-7; 8 bases align to TRBD1. CDR1 KGHSH and CDR2 LQKENI come from the germline V gene. The CDR3 has 16 residues. Trimming cost V 3 bases and J 3 bases; bases outside gene matches: 10. DNA of the CDR3: TGTGCCAGCTCACCTCCGAACTCCGGACAGGGCTACGAGCAGTACTTC. This sequence encodes CASSPPNSGQGYEQYF.

The chain's CDR3 is CASSTRGSAFF. The DNA for the CDR3 is TGTGCCAGCAGTACCCGGGGATCAGCTTTCTTT. The V call is TRBV12-3 or TRBV12-4, the J call TRBJ1-1; no firm D call. This CDR3 is built from 11 residues. V lost 5 bases, J lost 10 bases, and 11 bases lay in between.

The chain carries TRBV6-1 and TRBJ1-1, with no clear D. Germline V gene lookup returns CDR1 MNHNS and CDR2 SASEGT. Trimming shortened V by 1 base and J by 10 bases, and 16 bases separated the two germline ends. This CDR3 has 14 amino acids. The CDR3 here is CASSEGGARWVAFF. The DNA for the CDR3 is TGTGCCAGCAGTGAAGGCGGAGCCCGCTGGGTAGCTTTCTTT.

The rearrangement joins TRBV11-3 to TRBJ2-3, with D tentatively TRBD2 (6 bases). The length of the CDR3 is 13 residues. V shed 4 bases and J shed 4 bases, with 9 bases lying between them. The germline V gene has CDR1 SGHNT and CDR2 YENEEA. The CDR3 DNA follows: TGTGCCAGCAGCTCCTGGGGGGCAGATACGCAGTATTTT. Its protein product is CASSSWGADTQYF.